This TCR beta chain was retrieved from a study of cytomegalovirus exposure and HLA in healthy donors (TCRdb year 2017). Describing the broader study: In an earlier analysis of 450 to 750 of the donors, 276 Gb of sequence data and 90 million to 120 million unique TCR beta sequences from roughly 190 million T cells were reported. In a later genetic analysis, genome-wide SNP genotypes for 398 of the 666 donors were used, and that subset was treated as a discovery cohort. Typing coverage varied by locus: roughly 620-640 donors for A, B, C, DRB1 and DQB1; approximately 500 for DQA1; about 590 for DPA1; 450 to 480 for DPB1. Roughly five DR-DQ haplotypes were handled as single units for association and clustering, since linkage in the cohort was strong. HLA typing covered class I and class II loci at four-digit resolution. The study combined high-throughput TCR immunosequencing, statistical association of individual TCRs with disease status, and machine learning to predict cytomegalovirus infection status. Besides the first cohort of roughly 660 subjects, a separate validation cohort made up of 120 different subjects was used. The study aimed to test whether signatures of past pathogen exposure could be identified by cataloging public T cell receptors. A later analysis re-examined previously published TCR beta repertoires from just over 650 donors and added high-resolution HLA genotyping to investigate patterns of TCR occurrence. About 300 gigabases of sequencing data and around 90 million unique TCR sequences made up an early release that covered approximately 650 HLA-typed donors. Of the approximately 400 genotyped donors, 65% to 90% fell in the genetic ancestry cluster associated with self-reported Caucasian donors. To decide whether each TCR beta V gene segment behaved as functional or pseudogenic, an earlier analysis of some 580 of the donors relied on high-throughput TCR beta sequencing. Donor age, sex, ethnicity and CMV serostatus were collected together with the repertoire data. Among approximately 370 genotyped donors of the cohort, an average of about 220,000 unique TCR beta nucleotide sequences was sequenced per donor, of which about 18% were non-productive. Every discovery cohort repertoire had been produced on one sequencing platform. The study profiled the T cell repertoires of about 720 subjects by immunosequencing and related them to cytomegalovirus serostatus. Rather than drawing on any new phenotypic data, the later analysis identified candidate immune exposures from TCR beta sequences and the way those sequences occurred across donors.

In total, roughly 710 healthy bone marrow donors made up the cohort. All cohort members were sampled while nominally healthy, although unrecorded immune exposures were likely present. The donor tested CMV seropositive and was one of the 289 seropositive cohort members. Every donor gave a peripheral blood sample, and the peripheral blood mononuclear cells from that sample were used for TCR beta sequencing. Genomic DNA extraction from the blood cell samples was performed with the Qiagen DNeasy Blood Extraction Kit. The library relied on the immunoSEQ multiplex PCR assay. A mixture of 60 forward primers for TCR Vbeta segments and 13 reverse primers for TCR Jbeta segments was used in the multiplex PCR. A multiplex PCR assay on genomic DNA amplified the CDR3 region of rearranged TCR beta genes. The amplified TCR beta libraries were sequenced on the Illumina HiSeq System as 87-base-pair reads. In the authors' own workflow: A later analysis tallied roughly 80 million unique TCR beta chains across the 550 to 850 repertoires, and about 10 million of those chains were shared by two or more donors. To remove PCR and sequencing errors, raw reads were error-corrected and collapsed into unique sequences using a nearest-neighbor algorithm that merged closely related sequences. To assign V, D and J gene segments, CDR3 sequences were aligned to IMGT reference sequences. For a sequence to be retained, a match of at least six nucleotides to both a V gene segment and a J gene segment was required. A rearrangement counted as productive if the CDR3 had no stop codons and remained in frame with V and J, and every other rearrangement counted as non-productive. CDR3 was defined according to IMGT convention as the region running from the second conserved V-encoded cysteine to the conserved J-encoded phenylalanine. In an earlier analysis of around 540 of the donors, sequences lacking an unambiguous match to a single V gene segment were excluded. An earlier analysis of a few hundred of the donors called V segments functional above 56.7% productive rearrangements and segregating when the between-donor standard deviation exceeded 5%. To diagnose cytomegalovirus status from the catalog of TCR beta chain sequences, a statistical classification framework was built. In a later analysis, TCR nucleotide sequences were compared against IMGT/GENE-DB human TR gene sequences so that V and J genes could be assigned. The TCRdist pipeline was used in a later analysis to assign CDR3 sequences and most-parsimonious VDJ recombination scenarios. In a later analysis, each TCR beta chain was defined by its CDR3 amino acid sequence together with its V-gene family, and reads lacking a unique V-gene family were excluded. To address suspected cross-contamination and a sequencing artifact, a later analysis removed approximately 590 highly shared, low-generation-probability nucleotide sequences. In a later analysis, a clonal expansion index was calculated for each public chain from normalized within-repertoire ranks of inferred template counts. In a later analysis, generation probabilities were computed using a VDJ recombination model fitted to out-of-frame rearrangements, and the results were checked against IGoR. In a later analysis, TCR-TCR, TCR-HLA and TCR-CMV co-occurrence was scored with hypergeometric tests, and a repertoire-size bias correction was applied to TCR pairs. To estimate false discovery rates, a later analysis permuted the HLA or CMV assignments 20 times. In a later analysis, co-occurring TCRs were grouped using DBSCAN, with TCRdist sequence similarity added in when clustering inside HLA-allele-positive subsets. For co-occurrence clustering, repertoires with fewer than 30,000 or more than 120,000 public chains were excluded, along with roughly 5 repertoires with anomalous nucleotide sharing. Drawn from immuneACCESS, this table holds only the in-frame rearrangements with V and J called that TCRdb kept. Clones are partly lost; checked studies trace under half to an unresolved V gene and leave the rest unexplained. V, J and clone size are taken as reported in that table, and D and trimming were inferred from the DNA itself. The sample table holds some 93,000 clones, of which approximately 64% were seen once. The ten largest clones capture under 6% of the sample.

The investigation overall reported the following: A later analysis found that most CMV-associated TCR beta chains appeared HLA-restricted, with HLA associations seemingly driven largely by CMV exposure. A total of roughly 160 TCR beta chains were listed by the study as associated with cytomegalovirus. In both the original and validation cohorts, the classifier was reported to diagnose cytomegalovirus status with high specificity and sensitivity. It was suggested by the authors that the approach could potentially be generalized to other disease states and immunological phenotypes. Because counts were too low, about 18 rarely observed V segments, including chromosome 9 orphons, were excluded from the earlier analysis of 587 of the donors. Compared with the 666-donor mean, donors in an Asian-associated ancestry cluster had fewer N-insertions in productive TCRs, according to a later genetic analysis. Compared with equally common non-associated chains, HLA-associated TCR beta chains in a later analysis were more clonally expanded and had lower generation probabilities. A later genetic analysis associated a missense DCLRE1C variant with V-gene and J-gene trimming of TCR beta chains, and an independent cohort replicated the association. This cohort had only TCR beta chains sequenced, and the lack of alpha or paired-chain data limited which features could be detected. In a later analysis, TCR association rates were found to vary across HLA loci, with the most associated TCRs seen for DRB1 alleles and the fewest for HLA-C alleles. Across donors, most TCR sequences were observed very rarely, whereas some public TCRs were present in many individuals. A further reported finding was that TCR beta sequences accurately predicted the HLA-A and HLA-B alleles for most subjects in the first cohort. The only immune exposure information available for the cohort was CMV serostatus. Sequencing depth was assumed to be roughly uniform across donors in the presence/absence analyses, though that assumption may not hold. Linkage disequilibrium might explain the correlated functional status among segregating V segments, but an unknown experimental factor could not be excluded. A later analysis associated 15,000 or so TCR beta sequences with specific HLA alleles at a false discovery rate of 0.05. Because the 87-base-pair reads could not distinguish some IMGT-functional V segments, including TRBV6-2 and TRBV6-3, those segments were excluded. In an earlier analysis of 450 to 750 of the donors, most TCR beta V segments appeared in productive rearrangements about 87% or about 30% of the time, broadly matching IMGT annotations. A cluster of highly shared sequence variants was judged likely to represent a technical artifact of the sequencing pipeline. In vitro tests confirmed that a few of the cytomegalovirus-associated TCR beta chains recognize cytomegalovirus antigens. Assigning TCR associations to individual alleles was difficult when HLA alleles, especially DR and DQ, strongly co-occurred. Because HLA typing was unavailable for some donors at each locus, only the typed subset was used in association tests. In a later analysis, several top co-occurrence clusters were reported to appear linked to parvovirus B19, influenza, CMV and Epstein-Barr virus.

According to the germline V gene (reference sequence), CDR1 reads SGHNT and CDR2 reads YYREEE. Clipping removes 2 bases from V and 9 bases from J, with 9 as the unmatched junction base count. Inclusive of the bounding cysteine and phenylalanine, the CDR3 is 15 residues long. CDR3 DNA only is kept here, 45 bases in frame from base 1. On this clone: It lacks a known antigen. Base qualities are not recorded, but no much larger clone differs from it by a single base.

The TCR comes from a boy between 10 and 17 years old in good health and CMV-seropositive. The chain is encoded by TRBV5-4 joined to TRBJ2-1; TRBD1 lines up with 9 middle nucleotides. The sequencing input was PBMCs. The CDR3 is CASSLQGAALVEQFF. Here is the DNA: TGTGCCAGCAGCTTACAGGGGGCGGCGTTGGTTGAGCAGTTCTTC.